This T cell receptor (beta chain) was observed in a study of T cell responses to AZD1222 COVID-19 vaccine. Study-wide results and limits: The repertoires were collected only after the peak T cell response. Clonal diversity may have been underestimated, and the donors were mostly white British, with more females than males. Spike-specific TCRs gained breadth and depth after people received two AZD1222 doses.

Assay used: immunoSEQ multiplex PCR; TCRdb lists only in-frame clones, some missing. This table holds about 140,000 clones, around 92% found once. Germline assignment: CDR1 DFQATT and CDR2 SNEGSKA (reference sequence). This CDR3 is 11 amino acids long. V was cut by 2 bases and J by 11 bases, with 9 bases left in between. About this clone itself: Its target is unknown. Other nucleotide sequences in the sample specify the same CDR3.

Timing groups of about 4 and about 12 weeks for second doses were pooled. Source: peripheral blood, taken 28 days after the second AZD1222 dose. The origin of this receptor is an adult who received the AZD1222 COVID-19 vaccine. V usage is TRBV20-1 and J usage is TRBJ2-2, with a possible D match to TRBD2 (6 bases). CDR3 region: CSARRAGELFF. The CDR3 coding sequence is TGCAGTGCTAGAAGGGCGGGAGAGCTGTTTTTT.